This paragraph reports one TCR beta chain. The record originates from a study of control samples from healthy donors and cancer patients. Only in-frame clones appear in the TCRdb table, and some are missing; sequencing was by immunoSEQ multiplex PCR. The sample consists of under 100,000 clones, about 87% of them appearing once. Input material: blood. This TCR was sampled from a woman in her 70s in good health.

Written as DNA, the CDR3 is TGTGCCAGCAGCAGATCCGGGACTCAAACCTACAATGAGCAGTTCTTC. Amino acid sequence: CASSRSGTQTYNEQFF. The chain links TRBV7-2 to TRBJ2-1, with D possibly matching TRBD2 (6 bases). The CDR3 is 16 amino acids. The germline V gene has CDR1 SGHTA and CDR2 FQGNSA. V was shortened by 5 bases and J by 2 bases, with 16 bases between the two germline ends.